The rows below give T cell receptor beta chains drawn from one sample of a study of T cells expressing NK-cell markers. TCRdb re-called the 5' RACE reads; every CDR3 protein appears as one record, without DNA. The sample holds about 460,000 distinct CDR3 sequences. Specimen: blood T cells: a sorted CD56 or NKG2C T cell subset, CD4+ or CD8+ T cells, or bulk PBMC T cells (not recorded which). These receptors were collected from a woman aged 45 to 65 in good health. The CDR3 runs from the conserved cysteine through the conserved F or W.

CDR3 length	V gene	J gene	CDR3 protein
13	TRBV3-1	TRBJ1-4	CASSHRFNEKLFF
14	TRBV11-1	TRBJ2-1	CASSQRRLDNEQFF
16	TRBV20-1	TRBJ2-1	CSARAPTSGIVNEQFF
13	TRBV24-1	TRBJ2-1	CATSDDYFNEQFF
15	TRBV5-5	TRBJ2-1	CASTTGTGPYNEQFF
14	TRBV4-2	TRBJ2-1	CASSQDWADNEQFF
16	TRBV12-3/TRBV12-4	TRBJ2-1	CASSLWSGSSYNEQFF
14	TRBV2	TRBJ1-1	CASNQWAQNTEAFF
14	TRBV7-9	TRBJ2-2	CASHGRTNTGELFF
13	TRBV6-6	TRBJ2-2	CASTMYRPGELFF
14	TRBV7-7	TRBJ2-5	CASSPPGREETQYF
15	TRBV5-1	TRBJ1-2	CASSGSGTAMIGYTF
14	TRBV5-1	TRBJ2-1	CASSSGSRLNEQFF
19	TRBV10-3	TRBJ1-6	CAISESRVGRARRNSPLHF
14	TRBV6-5	TRBJ2-3	CASSPTLSTDTQYF
15	TRBV19	TRBJ2-2	CASSMVGFGGGELFF
16	TRBV20-1	TRBJ1-4	CSARGPRGQGIEKLFF
16	TRBV5-5	TRBJ2-2	CASSPRWAGGTGELFF
15	TRBV3-1	TRBJ2-5	CASSQRGGRLETQYF
14	TRBV5-5	TRBJ1-1	CASSLFREGTEAFF
14	TRBV12-3/TRBV12-4	TRBJ2-2	CASSRQENTGELFF
13	TRBV2	TRBJ1-1	CASRRGLATEAFF
14	TRBV5-1	TRBJ1-1	CASSYRDRVPEAFF
15	TRBV5-1	TRBJ2-2	CASSLTQGGTGELFF
17	TRBV5-1	TRBJ1-1	CASSSRGAGSKNTEAFF
14	TRBV6-2/TRBV6-3	TRBJ1-2	CASSMAGGNYGYTF
16	TRBV5-1	TRBJ2-3	CASSLAPGLSTDTQYF
14	TRBV5-1	TRBJ2-2	CASSLEWLAGELFF
14	TRBV18	TRBJ2-3	CASSPRGNTDTQYF
16	TRBV20-1	TRBJ2-3	CSAPAGTSRSTDTQYF
16	TRBV30	TRBJ2-1	CAWSVRWDLGYNEQFF
12	TRBV5-1	TRBJ1-2	CASSLGGRIHTF
14	TRBV6-5	TRBJ2-1	CASRRGGVGNEQFF
16	TRBV7-6	TRBJ2-1	CASSSPVGTGHNEQFF
14	TRBV7-6	TRBJ1-1	CASSSSGTGRGAFF
15	TRBV7-6	TRBJ2-3	CASSLMTGTTDTQYF
13	TRBV7-9	TRBJ1-1	CASSFAGVDEAFF
14	TRBV2	TRBJ2-4	CASSDPRERYIQYF
13	TRBV3-1	TRBJ1-2	CASSPRGSLGYTF
14	TRBV6-2/TRBV6-3	TRBJ2-1	CASIAAGLAGEQFF
12	TRBV9	TRBJ2-5	CASDRGGETQYF
15	TRBV19	TRBJ1-1	CASSRPGTAQPEAFF
16	TRBV12-3/TRBV12-4	TRBJ1-3	CASSWWTGWSGNTIYF
16	TRBV6-1	TRBJ2-1	CASRGSSTSSYNEQFF
14	TRBV7-2	TRBJ1-1	CASSLWGQMEEAFF
15	TRBV5-1	TRBJ2-1	CASNRDGTGLNEQFF
16	TRBV7-8	TRBJ2-4	CASSLGTSGGMNIQYF
13	TRBV11-2	TRBJ1-5	CASSYNRGQPQHF
16	TRBV6-5	TRBJ2-7	CASSYSGLAGSYEQYF
16	TRBV12-3/TRBV12-4	TRBJ2-1	CASSPPGFAVSDEQFF
14	TRBV7-2	TRBJ2-1	CASRPGLASHEQFF
15	TRBV3-1	TRBJ2-4	CASSLASGRVDIQYF
15	TRBV10-3	TRBJ2-1	CATSSTTTVHNEQFF
19	TRBV6-5	TRBJ1-3	CASSLRSPGTLISGNTIYF
17	TRBV9	TRBJ2-1	CASSFGLALNSYNEQFF